Below are 15 T cell receptor beta chains sequenced from a single sample in a study of CD8 T cells in Susac syndrome. Random hexamers were used to reverse transcribe an amount of roughly 0.5 to 1 ug RNA. TCRdb re-derived calls from the immunoSEQ multiplex PCR reads in MiXCR, one entry per CDR3 protein. Of around 280,000 distinct CDR3 sequences in the sample, about 90% were seen once. Sequenced input: CD4+ T cells from PBMCs. Receptors originate from a human donor with multiple sclerosis.

The chain links TRBV7-9 to TRBJ2-6, with D uncertain. The CDR3 runs 13 residues. CDR1 and CDR2 from the germline V gene are SEHNR and FQNEAQ (reference sequence). The ends were cut back, 2 bases at V and 10 bases at J, with 9 bases in the middle. CDR3 protein: CASSLTGRNVLTF. The CDR3 DNA reads TGTGCCAGCAGCTTAACCGGCAGGAACGTCCTGACTTTC.

The V call is TRBV15, the J call TRBJ1-2, with D possibly TRBD1 on 5 matching bases. V dropped 0 bases and J dropped 6 bases, with 14 bases sitting between them. The CDR3 sequence is 15 residues long. From germline, CDR1 is LNHNV and CDR2 YYDKDF (reference sequence). For the CDR3, the DNA is TGTGCCACCAGCAGAGATGGGGCCCCGTGGGATGGCTACACCTTC. Protein: CATSRDGAPWDGYTF.

V and J are TRBV29-1 and TRBJ2-2, with unresolved D. This CDR3 region has 12 residues. Germline V gene lookup returns CDR1 SQVTM and CDR2 ANQGSEA. Trimming stripped 4 bases from V and 1 base from J, with 4 bases between. DNA for the CDR3: TGCAGCGTTGTGGGGAACACCGGGGAGCTGTTTTTT. Translation gives CSVVGNTGELFF.

This chain joins TRBV7-9 and TRBJ1-2, with a possible D match to TRBD1 (6 bases). The CDR3 length is 15 residues. Germline-derived CDR1 and CDR2 are SEHNR and FQNEAQ (reference sequence). Trimming pared 6 bases from V and 6 bases from J, leaving 20 bases between. As DNA, the CDR3 is TGTGCCAGCAGGTACCTAACGACGGACAGTGATGGCTACACCTTC. It specifies CASRYLTTDSDGYTF.

This chain uses TRBV7-2 with TRBJ2-1; 7 nucleotides agree with TRBD1. This CDR3 region has 14 residues. V was pared by 5 bases and J by 12 bases, with 13 bases of the junction left unmatched. From germline, CDR1 is SGHTA and CDR2 FQGNSA. CDR3 DNA: TGTGCCAGCAGCCCCGCCCCCCCCGGGACAGCGCAGTTCTTC. Protein product: CASSPAPPGTAQFF.

There are a few counts of this clonotype. The rearrangement links TRBV18 to TRBJ2-5; D not resolved. Germline V lookup: CDR1 KGHSH, CDR2 LQKENI. Trimming took 5 bases from V and 2 from J, leaving 3 bases between them. The CDR3 is 11 residues long. The CDR3 DNA reads as TGTGCCAGCTCAGCTCAAGAGACCCAGTACTTC. It codes for CASSAQETQYF.

This chain connects TRBV19 to TRBJ1-1, with TRBD1 as a possible D gene (5 bases). The CDR3 sequence is 16 residues long. Looked up from germline, CDR1 is LNHDA and CDR2 is SQIVND (reference sequence). Trimming took off 6 bases at V and 0 bases at J, with 17 bases between the two ends. This CDR3 is CASSSPGLSMNTEAFF. CDR3 sequence (DNA): TGTGCCAGTAGCAGCCCGGGACTGAGTATGAACACTGAAGCTTTCTTT.

The rearrangement uses TRBV30 and TRBJ1-5; maybe TRBD1 (6 bases). Germline CDR1 is GTSNPN and CDR2 is SVGIG (reference sequence). CDR3 length equals 16 residues. The V end was cut by 0 bases, the J end by 7 bases, with 19 bases between. Here the CDR3 DNA reads TGTGCCTGGAGTGTAGGAGGGGGAACGCCGCGGCAGCCCCAGCATTTT. Translation gives CAWSVGGGTPRQPQHF.

The rearrangement uses TRBV2 and TRBJ1-4; D uncertain. Per the germline V gene, CDR1 is SNHLY and CDR2 is FYNNEI. This CDR3 spans 13 amino acids. Between the trimmed V and J ends, which lost 7 bases and 0 bases, there was a span of 6 bases. CDR3 residues: CASMLSTNEKLFF. The DNA of the CDR3 is TGTGCCAGCATGTTGTCAACTAATGAAAAACTGTTTTTT.

The chain links TRBV12-3 or TRBV12-4 to TRBJ2-2; D remains unclear. The CDR3 covers 16 residues. The V end lost 6 bases, the J end lost 0 bases, and 14 bases lay between the germline ends. CDR3 region: CASSLRPGANTGELFF. CDR3 DNA: TGTGCCAGCAGCCTTCGACCCGGAGCGAACACCGGGGAGCTGTTTTTT.

The chain recombines TRBV3-1 with TRBJ2-7, with unresolved D. Germline values: CDR1 LGHDT, CDR2 YNNKEL (reference sequence). The CDR3 extends over 14 amino acids. V lost 4 bases, J lost 6 bases, and 16 bases lay in between. As DNA, the CDR3 is TGTGCCAGCAGCCCTCCGGCTTGGAGCAGCGAGCAGTACTTC. Amino acids: CASSPPAWSSEQYF.

The V and J genes are TRBV5-5 and TRBJ1-2; D gene ambiguous. Germline lookup yields CDR1 SGHKS and CDR2 YYEKEE (reference sequence). V gave up 0 bases and J gave up 10 bases, with 16 bases separating them. The CDR3 totals 14 residues. DNA for the CDR3: TGTGCCAGCAGCTTGGCGCAGTCCCAAAGGGACTACACCTTC. Residues: CASSLAQSQRDYTF.

The chain joins TRBV9 to TRBJ1-5; 7 bases are shared with TRBD1. Germline CDR1 reads SGDLS; CDR2 reads YYNGEE. The CDR3 consists of 15 residues. V shed 4 bases, J shed 3 bases, and the junction held 7 bases outside the gene matches. CDR3: CASSSRGQINQPQHF. The CDR3 DNA follows: TGTGCCAGCAGCTCGAGGGGGCAGATCAATCAGCCCCAGCATTTT.

V usage is TRBV7-3 and J usage is TRBJ2-4, with D uncertain. The germline V gene encodes CDR1 SGHTA and CDR2 FQGTGA. The CDR3 covers 14 residues. V was trimmed by 5 bases and J by 9 bases, leaving 17 bases between them. CDR3 amino acids: CASSPMGSKSIQYF. CDR3 in DNA: TGTGCCAGCAGCCCCATGGGGTCGAAGTCCATTCAGTACTTC.

This chain uses TRBV6-5 with TRBJ2-5; D not certain. Trimming cost V 2 bases and J 4 bases, with 8 bases left between them. The CDR3 runs to 13 residues. CDR1 and CDR2 from the germline V gene are MNHEY and SVGAGI. The CDR3 here is CASSYGIRETQYF. The CDR3 coding sequence is TGTGCCAGCAGTTACGGTATCAGAGAGACCCAGTACTTC.